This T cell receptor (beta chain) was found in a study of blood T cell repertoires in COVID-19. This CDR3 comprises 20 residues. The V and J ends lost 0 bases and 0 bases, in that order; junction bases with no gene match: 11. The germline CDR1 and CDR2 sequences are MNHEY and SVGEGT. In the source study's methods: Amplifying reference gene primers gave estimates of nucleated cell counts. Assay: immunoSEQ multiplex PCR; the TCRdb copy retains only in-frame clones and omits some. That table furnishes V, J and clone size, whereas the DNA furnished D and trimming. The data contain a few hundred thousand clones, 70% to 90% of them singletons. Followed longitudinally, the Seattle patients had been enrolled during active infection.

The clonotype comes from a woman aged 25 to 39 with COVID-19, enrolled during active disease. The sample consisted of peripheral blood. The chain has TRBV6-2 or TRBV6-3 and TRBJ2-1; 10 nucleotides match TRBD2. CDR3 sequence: CASSYSLAGGLYSSYNEQFF. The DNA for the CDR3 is TGTGCCAGCAGTTACTCGTTAGCGGGAGGCCTTTATAGCTCCTACAATGAGCAGTTCTTC.